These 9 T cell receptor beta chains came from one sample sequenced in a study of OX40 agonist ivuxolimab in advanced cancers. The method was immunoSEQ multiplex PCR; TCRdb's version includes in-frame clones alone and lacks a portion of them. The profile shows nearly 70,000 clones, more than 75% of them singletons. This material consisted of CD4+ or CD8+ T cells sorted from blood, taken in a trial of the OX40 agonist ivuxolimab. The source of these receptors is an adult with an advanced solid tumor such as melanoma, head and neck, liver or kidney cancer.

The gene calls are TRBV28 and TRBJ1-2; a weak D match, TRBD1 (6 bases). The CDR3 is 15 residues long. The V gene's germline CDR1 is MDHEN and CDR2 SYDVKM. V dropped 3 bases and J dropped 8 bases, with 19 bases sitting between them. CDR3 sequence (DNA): TGTGCCAGCAGTTTCTTCTCAACAGGGTCTGGGGGCTACACCTTC. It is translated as CASSFFSTGSGGYTF.

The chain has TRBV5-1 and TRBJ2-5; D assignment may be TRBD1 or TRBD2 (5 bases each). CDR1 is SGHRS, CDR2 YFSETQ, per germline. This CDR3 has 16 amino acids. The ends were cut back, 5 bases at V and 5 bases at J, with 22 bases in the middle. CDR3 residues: CASRDWGSSSWETQYF. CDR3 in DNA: TGCGCCAGCAGGGACTGGGGGAGTTCTTCTTGGGAGACCCAGTACTTC.

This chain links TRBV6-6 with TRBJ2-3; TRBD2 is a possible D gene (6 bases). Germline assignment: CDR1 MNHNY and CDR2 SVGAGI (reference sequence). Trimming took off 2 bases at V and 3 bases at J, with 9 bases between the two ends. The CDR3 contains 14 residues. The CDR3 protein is CASSYGEVTDTQYF. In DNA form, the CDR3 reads TGTGCCAGCAGTTACGGGGAGGTTACAGATACGCAGTATTTT.

CDR3 residues: CASSLKWWGDSGANVLTF. CDR3 coding DNA: TGTGCCAGCAGTTTAAAGTGGTGGGGAGACTCTGGGGCCAACGTCCTGACTTTC. This chain connects TRBV27 to TRBJ2-6; D is possibly TRBD2 (5 bases). The germline V gene has CDR1 MNHEY and CDR2 SMNVEV (reference sequence). The CDR3 is made up of 18 amino acids. The V end lost 2 bases, the J end lost 0 bases, and 14 bases lay between the germline ends.

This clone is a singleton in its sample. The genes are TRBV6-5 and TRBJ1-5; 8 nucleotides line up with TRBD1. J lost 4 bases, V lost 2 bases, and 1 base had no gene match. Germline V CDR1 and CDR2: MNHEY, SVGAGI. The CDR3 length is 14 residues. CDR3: CASSYRTGNQPQHF. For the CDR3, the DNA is TGTGCCAGCAGTTACAGGACAGGGAATCAGCCCCAGCATTTT.

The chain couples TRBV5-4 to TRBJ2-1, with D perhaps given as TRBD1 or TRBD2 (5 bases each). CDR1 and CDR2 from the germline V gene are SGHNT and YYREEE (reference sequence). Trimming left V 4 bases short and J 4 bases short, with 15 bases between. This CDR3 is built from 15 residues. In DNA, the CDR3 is TGTGCCAGCAGCGTGGGGCTAGCTCAGTACAATGAGCAGTTCTTC. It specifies CASSVGLAQYNEQFF. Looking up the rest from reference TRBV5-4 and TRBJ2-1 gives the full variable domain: ETGVTQSPTHLIKTRGQQVTLRCSSQSGHNTVSWYQQALGQGPQFIFQYYREEENGRGNFPPRFSGLQFPNYSSELNVNALELDDSALYLCASSVGLAQYNEQFFGPGTRLTVL.

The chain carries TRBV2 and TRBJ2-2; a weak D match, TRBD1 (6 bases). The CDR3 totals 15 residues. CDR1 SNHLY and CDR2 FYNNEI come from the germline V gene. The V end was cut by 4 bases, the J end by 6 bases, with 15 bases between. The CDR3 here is CASSALQGWAGELFF. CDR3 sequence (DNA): TGTGCCAGCAGTGCCTTACAGGGTTGGGCCGGGGAGCTGTTTTTT.

This chain's CDR3 is CASSDSRGNQPQHF. The DNA of the CDR3 is TGCGCCAGCAGCGACTCCAGGGGCAATCAGCCCCAGCATTTT. The chain joins TRBV4-3 to TRBJ1-5; D might be TRBD1 (5 bases). The CDR3 is 14 amino acids. The V gene lost 5 bases and the J gene lost 2 bases, with 10 bases spanning the gap. Germline CDR1 reads LGHNA; CDR2 reads YSLEER.

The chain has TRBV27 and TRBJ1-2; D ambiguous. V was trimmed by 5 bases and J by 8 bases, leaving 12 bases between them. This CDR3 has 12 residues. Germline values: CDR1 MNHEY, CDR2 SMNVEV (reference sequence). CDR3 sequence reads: CASSPHPFGYTF. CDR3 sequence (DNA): TGTGCCAGCAGTCCACACCCGTTCGGCTACACCTTC.